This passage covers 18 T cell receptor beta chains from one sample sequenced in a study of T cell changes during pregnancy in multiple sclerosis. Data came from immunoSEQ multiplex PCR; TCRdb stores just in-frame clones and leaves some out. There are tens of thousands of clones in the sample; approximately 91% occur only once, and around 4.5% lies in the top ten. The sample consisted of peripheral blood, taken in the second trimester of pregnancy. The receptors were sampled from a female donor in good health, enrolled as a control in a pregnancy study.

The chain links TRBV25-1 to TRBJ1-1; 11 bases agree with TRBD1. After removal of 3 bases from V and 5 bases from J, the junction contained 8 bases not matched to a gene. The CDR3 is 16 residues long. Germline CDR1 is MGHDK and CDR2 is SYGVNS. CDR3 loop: CASSDSGQGARTEAFF. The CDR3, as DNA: TGTGCCAGCAGTGACTCTGGACAGGGGGCACGAACTGAAGCTTTCTTT. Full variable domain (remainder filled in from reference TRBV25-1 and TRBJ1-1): EADIYQTPRYLVIGTGKKITLECSQTMGHDKMYWYQQDPGMELHLIHYSYGVNSTEKGDLSSESTVSRIRTEHFPLTLESARPSHTSQYLCASSDSGQGARTEAFFGQGTRLTVV.

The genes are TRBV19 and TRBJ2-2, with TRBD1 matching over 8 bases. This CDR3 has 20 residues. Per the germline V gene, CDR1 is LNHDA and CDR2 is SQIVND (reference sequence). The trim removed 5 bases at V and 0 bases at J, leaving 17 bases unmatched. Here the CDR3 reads CASSAIRQSQGVANTGELFF. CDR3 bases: TGTGCCAGTAGTGCCATTCGGCAATCACAGGGGGTCGCGAACACCGGGGAGCTGTTTTTT.

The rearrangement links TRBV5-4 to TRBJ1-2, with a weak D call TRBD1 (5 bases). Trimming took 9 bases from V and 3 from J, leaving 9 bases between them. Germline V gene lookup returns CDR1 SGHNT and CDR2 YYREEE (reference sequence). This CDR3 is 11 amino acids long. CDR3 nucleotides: TGTGCCACCGACAGCCACTATGGCTACACCTTC. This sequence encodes CATDSHYGYTF.

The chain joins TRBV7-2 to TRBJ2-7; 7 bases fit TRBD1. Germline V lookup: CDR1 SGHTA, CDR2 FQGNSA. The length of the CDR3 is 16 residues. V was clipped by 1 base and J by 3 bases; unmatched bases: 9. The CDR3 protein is CASSLGGGQMYYEQYF. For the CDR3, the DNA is TGTGCCAGCAGCTTAGGTGGGGGACAGATGTACTACGAGCAGTACTTC.

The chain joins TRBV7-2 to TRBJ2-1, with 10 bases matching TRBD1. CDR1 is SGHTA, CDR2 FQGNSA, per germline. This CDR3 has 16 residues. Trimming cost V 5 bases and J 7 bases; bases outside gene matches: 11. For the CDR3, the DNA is TGTGCCAGCAGCGTTACCGGGACAGGGGCAGGAAATGAGCAGTTCTTC. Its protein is CASSVTGTGAGNEQFF.

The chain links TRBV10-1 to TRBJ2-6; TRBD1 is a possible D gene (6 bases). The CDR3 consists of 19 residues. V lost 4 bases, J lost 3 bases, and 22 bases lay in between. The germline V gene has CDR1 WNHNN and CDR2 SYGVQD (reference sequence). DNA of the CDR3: TGCGCCAGCAGTGTGGTCAGGGGTTCCGATTTTATTGGGGCCAACGTCCTGACTTTC. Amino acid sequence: CASSVVRGSDFIGANVLTF.

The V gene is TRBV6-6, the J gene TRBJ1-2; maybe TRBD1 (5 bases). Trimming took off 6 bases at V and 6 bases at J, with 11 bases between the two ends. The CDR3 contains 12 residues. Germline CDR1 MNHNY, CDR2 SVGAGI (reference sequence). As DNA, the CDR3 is TGTGCCAGCAGCAATGACAGACATGGCTACACCTTC. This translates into CASSNDRHGYTF.

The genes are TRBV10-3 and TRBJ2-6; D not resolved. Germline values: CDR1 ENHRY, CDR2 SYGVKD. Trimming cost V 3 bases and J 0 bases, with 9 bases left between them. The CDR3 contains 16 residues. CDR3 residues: CAISDEVSSGANVLTF. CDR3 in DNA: TGTGCCATCAGTGACGAGGTGTCCTCTGGGGCCAACGTCCTGACTTTC.

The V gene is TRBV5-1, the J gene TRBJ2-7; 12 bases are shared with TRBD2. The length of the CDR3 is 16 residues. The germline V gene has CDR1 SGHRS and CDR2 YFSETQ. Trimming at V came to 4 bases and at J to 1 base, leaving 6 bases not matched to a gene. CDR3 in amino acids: CASSPKTSGGSYEQYF. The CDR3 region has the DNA TGCGCCAGCAGCCCCAAGACTAGCGGGGGTTCCTACGAGCAGTACTTC. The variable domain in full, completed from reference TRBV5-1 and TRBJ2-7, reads KAGVTQTPRYLIKTRGQQVTLSCSPISGHRSVSWYQQTPGQGLQFLFEYFSETQRNKGNFPGRFSGRQFSNSRSEMNVSTLELGDSALYLCASSPKTSGGSYEQYFGPGTRLTVT.

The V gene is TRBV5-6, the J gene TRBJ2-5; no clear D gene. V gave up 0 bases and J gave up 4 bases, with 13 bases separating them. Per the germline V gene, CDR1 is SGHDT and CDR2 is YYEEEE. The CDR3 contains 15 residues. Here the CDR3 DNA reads TGTGCCAGCAGCTTGGGGCCAGGATCGCGAGAGACCCAGTACTTC. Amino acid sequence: CASSLGPGSRETQYF.

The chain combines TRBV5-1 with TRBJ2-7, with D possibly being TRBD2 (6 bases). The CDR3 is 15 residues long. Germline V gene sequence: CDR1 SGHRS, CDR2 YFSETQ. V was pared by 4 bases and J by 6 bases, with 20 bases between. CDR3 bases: TGCGCCAGCAGCCCCTCTGCGGGACTCGGGGCCGAGCAGTACTTC. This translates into CASSPSAGLGAEQYF.

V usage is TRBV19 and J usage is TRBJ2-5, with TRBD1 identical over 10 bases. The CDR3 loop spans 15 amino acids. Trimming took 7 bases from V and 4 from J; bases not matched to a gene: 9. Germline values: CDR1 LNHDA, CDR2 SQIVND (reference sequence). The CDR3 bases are TGTGCCAGTACCAGCGGACAGGGGGAGGTAGAGACCCAGTACTTC. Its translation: CASTSGQGEVETQYF.

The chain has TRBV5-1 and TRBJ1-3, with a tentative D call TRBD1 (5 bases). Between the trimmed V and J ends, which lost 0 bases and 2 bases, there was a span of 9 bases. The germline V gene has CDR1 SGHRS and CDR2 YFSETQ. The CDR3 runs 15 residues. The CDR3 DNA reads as TGCGCCAGCAGCTTGGAGGGGATACCTGGAAACACCATATATTTT. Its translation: CASSLEGIPGNTIYF.

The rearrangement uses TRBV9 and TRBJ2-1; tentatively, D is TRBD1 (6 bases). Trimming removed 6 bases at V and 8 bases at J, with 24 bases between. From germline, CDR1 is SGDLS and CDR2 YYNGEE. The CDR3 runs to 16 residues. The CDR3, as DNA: TGTGCCAGCACCAATTGGGGCCAGGGGCGCGTCTATGAGCAGTTCTTC. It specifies CASTNWGQGRVYEQFF.

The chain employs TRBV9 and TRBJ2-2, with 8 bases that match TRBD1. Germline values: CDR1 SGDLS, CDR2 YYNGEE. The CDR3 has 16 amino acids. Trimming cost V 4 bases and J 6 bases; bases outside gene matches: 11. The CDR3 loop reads CASSFTTGALAGELFF. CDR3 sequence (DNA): TGTGCCAGCAGCTTCACGACAGGGGCCTTGGCCGGGGAGCTGTTTTTT.

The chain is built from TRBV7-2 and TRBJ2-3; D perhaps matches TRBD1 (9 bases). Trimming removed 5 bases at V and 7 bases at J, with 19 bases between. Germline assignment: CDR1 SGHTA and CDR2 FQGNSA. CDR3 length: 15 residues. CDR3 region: CASSPGGTGLNTQYF. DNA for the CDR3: TGTGCCAGCAGCCCGGGAGGGACAGGGCTAAATACGCAGTATTTT.

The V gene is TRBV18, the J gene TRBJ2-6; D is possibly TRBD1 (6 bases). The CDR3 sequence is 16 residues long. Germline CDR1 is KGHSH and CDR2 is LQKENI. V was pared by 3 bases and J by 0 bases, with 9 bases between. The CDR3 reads CASSPKQGSGANVLTF. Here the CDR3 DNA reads TGTGCCAGCTCACCGAAACAGGGCTCTGGGGCCAACGTCCTGACTTTC.

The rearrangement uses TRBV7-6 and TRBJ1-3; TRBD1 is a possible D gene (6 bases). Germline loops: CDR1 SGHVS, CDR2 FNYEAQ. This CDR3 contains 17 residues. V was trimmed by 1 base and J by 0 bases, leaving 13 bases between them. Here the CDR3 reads CASSLEARGSSGNTIYF. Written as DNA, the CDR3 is TGTGCCAGCAGCTTAGAGGCCAGGGGCAGCTCTGGAAACACCATATATTTT. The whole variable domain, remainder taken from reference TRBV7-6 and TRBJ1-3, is GAGVSQSPRYKVTKRGQDVALRCDPISGHVSLYWYRQALGQGPEFLTYFNYEAQQDKSGLPNDRFSAERPEGSISTLTIQRTEQRDSAMYRCASSLEARGSSGNTIYFGEGSWLTVV.